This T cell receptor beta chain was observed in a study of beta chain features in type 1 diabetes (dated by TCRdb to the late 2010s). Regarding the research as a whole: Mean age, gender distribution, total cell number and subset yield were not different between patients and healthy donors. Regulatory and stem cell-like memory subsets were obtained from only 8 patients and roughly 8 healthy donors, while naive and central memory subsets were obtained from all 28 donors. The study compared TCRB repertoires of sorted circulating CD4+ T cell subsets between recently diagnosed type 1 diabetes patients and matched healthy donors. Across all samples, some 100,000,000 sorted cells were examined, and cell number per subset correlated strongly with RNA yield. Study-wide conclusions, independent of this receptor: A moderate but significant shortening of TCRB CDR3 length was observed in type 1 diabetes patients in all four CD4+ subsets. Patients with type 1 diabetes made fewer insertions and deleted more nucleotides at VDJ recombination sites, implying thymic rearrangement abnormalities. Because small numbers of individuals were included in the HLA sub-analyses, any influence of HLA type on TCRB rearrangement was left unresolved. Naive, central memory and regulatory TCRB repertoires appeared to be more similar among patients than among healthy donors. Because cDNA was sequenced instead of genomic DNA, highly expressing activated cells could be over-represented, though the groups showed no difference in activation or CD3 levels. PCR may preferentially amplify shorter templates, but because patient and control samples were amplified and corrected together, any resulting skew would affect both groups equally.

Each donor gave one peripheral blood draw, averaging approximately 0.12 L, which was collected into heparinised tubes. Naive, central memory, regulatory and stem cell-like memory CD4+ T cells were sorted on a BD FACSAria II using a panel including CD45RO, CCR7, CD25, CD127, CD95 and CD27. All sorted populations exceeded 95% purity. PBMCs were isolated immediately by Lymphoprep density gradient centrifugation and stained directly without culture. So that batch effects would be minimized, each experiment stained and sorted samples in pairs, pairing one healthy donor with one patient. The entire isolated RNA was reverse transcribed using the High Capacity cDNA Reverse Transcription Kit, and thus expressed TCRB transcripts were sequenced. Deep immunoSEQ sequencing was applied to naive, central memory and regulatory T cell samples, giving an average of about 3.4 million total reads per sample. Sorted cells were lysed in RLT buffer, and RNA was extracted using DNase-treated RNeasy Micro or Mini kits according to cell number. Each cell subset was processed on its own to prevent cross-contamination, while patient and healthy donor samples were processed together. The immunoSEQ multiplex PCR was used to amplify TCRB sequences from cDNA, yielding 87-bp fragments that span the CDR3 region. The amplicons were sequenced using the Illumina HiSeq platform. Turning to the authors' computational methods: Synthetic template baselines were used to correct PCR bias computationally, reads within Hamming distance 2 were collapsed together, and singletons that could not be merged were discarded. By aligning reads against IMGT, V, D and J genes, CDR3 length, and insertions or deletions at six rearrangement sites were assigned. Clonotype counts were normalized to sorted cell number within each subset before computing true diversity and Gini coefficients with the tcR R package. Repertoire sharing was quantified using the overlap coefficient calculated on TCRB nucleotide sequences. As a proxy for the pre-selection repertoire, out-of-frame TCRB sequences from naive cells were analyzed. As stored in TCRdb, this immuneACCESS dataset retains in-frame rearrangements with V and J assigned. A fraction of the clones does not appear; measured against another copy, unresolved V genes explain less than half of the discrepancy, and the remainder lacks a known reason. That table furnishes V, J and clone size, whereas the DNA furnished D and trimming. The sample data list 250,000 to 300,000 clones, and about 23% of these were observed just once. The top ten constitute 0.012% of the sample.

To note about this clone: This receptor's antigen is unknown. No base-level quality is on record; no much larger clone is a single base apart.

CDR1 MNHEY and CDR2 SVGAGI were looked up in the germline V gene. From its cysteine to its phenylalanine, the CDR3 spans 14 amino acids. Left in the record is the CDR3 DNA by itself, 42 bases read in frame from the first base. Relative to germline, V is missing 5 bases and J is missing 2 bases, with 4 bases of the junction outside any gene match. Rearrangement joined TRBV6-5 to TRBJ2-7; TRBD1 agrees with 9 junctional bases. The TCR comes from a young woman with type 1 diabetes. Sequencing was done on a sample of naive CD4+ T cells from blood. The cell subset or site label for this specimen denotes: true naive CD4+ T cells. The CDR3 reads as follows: CASSMDRGTYEQYF. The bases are TGTGCCAGCAGTATGGACAGGGGAACCTACGAGCAGTACTTC.